Following are 21 T cell receptor beta chains from one sample sequenced in a study of shared clonotypes between healthy human individuals (dated by TCRdb to 2018 to 2021). The library was built by means of the immunoSEQ multiplex PCR assay. The clones in this table, taken by TCRdb from immuneACCESS, are in-frame only. Not every clone is retained; where verified, under half of the shortfall comes from an unresolved V gene, and the cause of the rest is unknown. The sample contains about 2.2 million clones, just over 90% of them found a single time. The top ten clones comprise about 1.5% of the sample. CD8 naive samples consisted of CD45RO-negative cells that were positively selected for CCR7, yielding a CD45RA+CCR7+ population without TemRA cells. The source material was naive CD8+ T cells from PBMCs. The cell subset or site label for this specimen denotes: CD45RA+CCR7+. The receptor set was obtained from a man aged 18 to 29 in good health. Some clones in this sample may be carry-over from other donors' samples.

In its sample, this clone was seen once. The chain couples TRBV7-2 to TRBJ2-1, with TRBD2 matching 7 bases. Germline-derived CDR1 and CDR2 are SGHTA and FQGNSA. Unmatched junction bases numbered 12, after V lost 5 bases and J lost 2 bases. The CDR3 runs 17 residues. CDR3 protein: CASSLLWSGTTYNEQFF. The DNA of the CDR3 is TGTGCCAGCAGCCTACTATGGTCCGGGACTACCTACAATGAGCAGTTCTTC. Based on the CDR3 plus reference TRBV7-2 and TRBJ2-1, the full variable domain is GAGVSQSPSNKVTEKGKDVELRCDPISGHTALYWYRQSLGQGLEFLIYFQGNSAPDKSGLPSDRFSAERTGGSVSTLTIQRTQQEDSAVYLCASSLLWSGTTYNEQFFGPGTRLTVL.

This chain connects TRBV30 to TRBJ1-1; TRBD1 might be the D (5 bases). The CDR3 has 13 residues. Germline CDR1 GTSNPN, CDR2 SVGIG (reference sequence). Trimming took off 3 bases at V and 10 bases at J, with 18 bases between the two ends. The CDR3: CAWSPGARSGAFF. CDR3 DNA: TGTGCCTGGAGCCCTGGGGCTCGGTCGGGAGCTTTCTTT.

V is TRBV13 and J is TRBJ2-1; 10 nucleotides match TRBD2. J was trimmed by 3 bases and V by 5 bases; bases with no gene match: 4. Germline CDR1 and CDR2: PRHDT and FYEKMQ (reference sequence). The CDR3 runs 15 residues. CDR3 protein: CASSVTSGDYNEQFF. DNA for the CDR3: TGTGCCAGCAGCGTAACTAGCGGGGACTACAATGAGCAGTTCTTC.

The rearrangement uses TRBV15 and TRBJ2-7; either TRBD1 or TRBD2 may supply D (5 bases each). V lost 0 bases and J lost 5, with 14 bases in between. CDR1 and CDR2 from the germline V gene are LNHNV and YYDKDF (reference sequence). CDR3 length: 15 amino acids. In DNA form, the CDR3 reads TGTGCCACCAGCAGAGATAGGGTCGGGGCCCACGAGCAGTACTTC. It specifies CATSRDRVGAHEQYF.

The rearrangement uses TRBV5-4 and TRBJ2-6; a weak D match, TRBD2 (6 bases). V lost 4 bases and J 5 bases, leaving 13 bases between the germline ends. There are 15 residues in the CDR3. Looked up from germline, CDR1 is SGHNT and CDR2 is YYREEE (reference sequence). The CDR3 region is CASSSGGSWANVLTF. The CDR3 coding sequence is TGTGCCAGCAGCAGTGGGGGGAGCTGGGCCAACGTCCTGACTTTC.

This clone was picked up a small number of times. The J gene is TRBJ2-7, the V gene TRBV28; possible D gene TRBD1, 6 bases. The V gene's germline CDR1 is MDHEN and CDR2 SYDVKM. Between the trimmed V and J ends, which lost 6 bases and 1 base, there was a span of 13 bases. The CDR3 sequence is 14 residues long. The CDR3 protein is CASRRRDKSYEQYF. The CDR3 DNA follows: TGTGCCAGCAGACGCCGGGACAAATCCTACGAGCAGTACTTC.

The gene calls are TRBV28 and TRBJ1-2; weak D call: TRBD1 (5 bases). V dropped 6 bases and J dropped 7 bases, with 21 bases sitting between them. This CDR3 spans 15 amino acids. Germline loops: CDR1 MDHEN, CDR2 SYDVKM. DNA for the CDR3: TGTGCCAGCAGGTTACGCCTTGAGGGGCCGCGTGGCTACACCTTC. Encoded protein: CASRLRLEGPRGYTF.

CDR3: CASSPPSWAEAFF. The CDR3 DNA reads TGTGCCAGCAGCCCCCCATCGTGGGCTGAAGCTTTCTTT. The chain joins TRBV7-9 to TRBJ1-1; D gene ambiguous. Germline V gene data show CDR1 as SEHNR and CDR2 as FQNEAQ (reference sequence). Trimming took 5 bases from V and 6 from J, leaving 13 bases between them. The CDR3 totals 13 residues.

The chain uses TRBV7-9 and TRBJ2-3; unclear D gene. V gave up 5 bases and J gave up 4 bases, with 10 bases separating them. This CDR3 is 13 amino acids long. CDR1 is SEHNR, CDR2 FQNEAQ, per germline (reference sequence). The DNA of the CDR3 is TGTGCCAGCAGCGCCCCGCGGCCAGATACGCAGTATTTT. It specifies CASSAPRPDTQYF.

This chain connects TRBV2 to TRBJ2-3; possible D gene TRBD1, 5 bases. Germline lookup yields CDR1 SNHLY and CDR2 FYNNEI. Trimming removed 2 bases from V and 3 bases from J, with 12 bases in between. CDR3 length equals 15 residues. CDR3 residues: CASSEYNTGTDTQYF. Here the CDR3 DNA reads TGTGCCAGCAGTGAATATAATACAGGTACAGATACGCAGTATTTT.

V and J are TRBV7-8 and TRBJ2-1, with D possibly being TRBD2 (6 bases). Germline CDR1 is SGHVS and CDR2 is FQNEAQ. The CDR3 is made up of 14 amino acids. Trimming removed 1 base from V and 3 bases from J, with 7 bases in between. The CDR3 spells CASSLGGGYNEQFF. CDR3 DNA sequence: TGTGCCAGCAGCTTAGGGGGAGGCTACAATGAGCAGTTCTTC.

Of note for this clone: The same CDR3 also results from other DNA sequences found in this sample. The chain recombines TRBV28 with TRBJ2-7, with D uncertain. CDR1 and CDR2 from the germline V gene are MDHEN and SYDVKM. Trimming removed 3 bases from V and 6 bases from J, with 6 bases in between. CDR3 length equals 11 residues. CDR3 sequence reads: CASSFGVEQYF. CDR3 nucleotides: TGTGCCAGCAGTTTTGGGGTCGAGCAGTACTTC. The full variable domain, completed using reference TRBV28 and TRBJ2-7, is DVKVTQSSRYLVKRTGEKVFLECVQDMDHENMFWYRQDPGLGLRLIYFSYDVKMKEKGDIPEGYSVSREKKERFSLILESASTNQTSMYLCASSFGVEQYFGPGTRLTVT.

The chain has TRBV5-1 and TRBJ2-7; D gene ambiguous. There are 13 residues in the CDR3. Germline CDR1 and CDR2: SGHRS and YFSETQ. Trimming took 7 bases from V and 0 from J, leaving 11 bases between them. DNA of the CDR3: TGCGCCAGCGGCGACCGGAGCTCCTACGAGCAGTACTTC. It translates to CASGDRSSYEQYF.

The table lists this clone with a few counts. CDR3 sequence: CASSFSMEGTNEKLFF. The CDR3 bases are TGTGCCAGCAGTTTCTCTATGGAGGGAACTAATGAAAAACTGTTTTTT. V and J are TRBV6-5 and TRBJ1-4; no reliable D call. This CDR3 is built from 16 residues. V was cut by 4 bases and J by 1 base, with 13 bases left in between. Germline V gene lookup returns CDR1 MNHEY and CDR2 SVGAGI.

The V call is TRBV7-9, the J call TRBJ2-7; D not certain. CDR3 size: 15 residues. CDR1 is SEHNR and CDR2 is FQNEAQ in the germline V gene (reference sequence). Trimming took 0 bases from V and 0 from J, leaving 9 bases between them. CDR3 nucleotide sequence: TGTGCCAGCAGCTTAGCTGTCGGCCTCTCCTACGAGCAGTACTTC. Residues: CASSLAVGLSYEQYF.

As for this clone: The same CDR3 arises from other DNA sequences in this sample as well. This chain joins TRBV6-1 and TRBJ1-1, with a tentative D call TRBD1 (5 bases). Trimming cost V 6 bases and J 1 base, with 6 bases left between them. Germline values: CDR1 MNHNS, CDR2 SASEGT. This CDR3 is 12 amino acids long. The CDR3 DNA sequence: TGTGCCAGCAGGGGACGGAACACTGAAGCTTTCTTT. It is translated as CASRGRNTEAFF.

The chain's CDR3 is CAISYLVGPGLYEQYF. DNA for the CDR3: TGTGCCATCAGCTACCTGGTGGGCCCCGGCCTCTACGAGCAGTACTTC. J is TRBJ2-7 and V is TRBV10-3; D is undetermined. The CDR3 totals 16 residues. The V gene lost 6 bases and the J gene lost 3 bases, with 21 bases spanning the gap. Germline CDR1 is ENHRY and CDR2 is SYGVKD.

The V call is TRBV10-2, the J call TRBJ2-7; 12 nucleotides agree with TRBD2. Germline V gene data show CDR1 as WSHSY and CDR2 as SAAADI. CDR3 size: 18 residues. J was trimmed by 4 bases and V by 5 bases; bases with no gene match: 15. This chain's CDR3 is CASSPIGLAGRYAYEQYF. Here the CDR3 DNA reads TGCGCCAGCAGTCCTATCGGACTAGCGGGAAGATATGCTTACGAGCAGTACTTC.

The chain carries TRBV28 and TRBJ2-1; D is possibly TRBD2 (5 bases). The CDR3 runs 14 residues. V lost 3 bases and J 4 bases, leaving 10 bases between the germline ends. Germline V gives CDR1 MDHEN, CDR2 SYDVKM. In DNA, the CDR3 is TGTGCCAGCAGTTTGTGGACTTCGTACAATGAGCAGTTCTTC. Translating gives CASSLWTSYNEQFF.

The chain is built from TRBV27 and TRBJ2-1, with D maybe TRBD1 (6 bases). The germline CDR1 and CDR2 sequences are MNHEY and SMNVEV (reference sequence). V lost 5 bases and J 7 bases, leaving 18 bases between the germline ends. CDR3 length: 15 residues. This CDR3 reads CASSQPQFQGNEQFF. The CDR3 bases are TGTGCCAGCAGTCAACCTCAGTTCCAGGGGAATGAGCAGTTCTTC.

Worth noting for this clone: In the same sample, other DNA sequences code for this CDR3. This chain joins TRBV29-1 and TRBJ2-1, with 9 bases lining up with TRBD1. The CDR3 extends over 12 amino acids. CDR1 is SQVTM, CDR2 ANQGSEA, per germline. V lost 6 bases and J lost 7; bases outside the gene matches: 4. The CDR3 bases are TGCAGCGTCTTGACAGGGGGAAATGAGCAGTTCTTC. Translated, it gives CSVLTGGNEQFF.